This TCR beta chain was recorded in a study of T cell changes during pregnancy in multiple sclerosis. Only in-frame clones appear in the TCRdb table, and some are missing; sequencing was by immunoSEQ multiplex PCR. The sample holds about 77,000 clones, more than 85% seen once. CDR1 is MDHEN, CDR2 SYDVKM, per germline. Losses at the gene ends were 3 bases for V and 4 bases for J; bases not matched to a gene: 3. This CDR3 has 15 residues. This clone was found a few times. The material sequenced was peripheral blood, taken after pregnancy. The receptor comes from a female donor in good health, enrolled as a control in a pregnancy study. This chain connects TRBV28 to TRBJ2-2; 9 bases line up with TRBD1. Here the CDR3 reads CASSFYRGPTGELFF. In nucleotides, the CDR3 is TGTGCCAGCAGTTTCTACAGGGGGCCCACCGGGGAGCTGTTTTTT.